This T cell receptor beta chain was observed in a study of CD8 T cells in Susac syndrome. V lost 3 bases and J lost 4, with 13 bases in between. The CDR3 length is 14 residues. CDR1 is MDHEN, CDR2 SYDVKM, per germline. From blood CD8+ and CD4+ T cells, TCR beta sequences were generated. RNA was extracted with the RNeasy kit, and a quantity of about 0.45 to 1 ug was reverse transcribed using random hexamers. Across 54 Vbeta and 13 Jbeta, TCR beta CDR3 was amplified with immunoSEQ multiplex PCR. TCRdb itself ran the immunoSEQ multiplex PCR reads through MiXCR, one entry per CDR3 protein. The sample carries more than 110,000 distinct CDR3 sequences, around 94% recorded once.

Sequenced input: CD8+ T cells from PBMCs. The sequence was collected from a human donor in good health. The chain carries TRBV28 and TRBJ2-7; possibly TRBD2 for D (6 bases). CDR3 loop: CASSFAGYEYEQYF. CDR3 nucleotide sequence: TGTGCCAGCAGTTTCGCGGGATATGAATACGAGCAGTACTTC.